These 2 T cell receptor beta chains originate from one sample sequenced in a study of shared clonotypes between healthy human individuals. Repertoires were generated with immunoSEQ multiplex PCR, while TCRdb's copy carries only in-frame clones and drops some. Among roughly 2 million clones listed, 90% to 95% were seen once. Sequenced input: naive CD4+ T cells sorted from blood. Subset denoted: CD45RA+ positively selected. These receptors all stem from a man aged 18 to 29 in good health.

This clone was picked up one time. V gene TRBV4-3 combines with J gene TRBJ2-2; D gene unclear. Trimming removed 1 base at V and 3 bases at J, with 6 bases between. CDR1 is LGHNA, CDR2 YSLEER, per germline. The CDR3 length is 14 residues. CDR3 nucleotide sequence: TGCGCCAGCAGCCAAGCTCTATACACCGGGGAGCTGTTTTTT. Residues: CASSQALYTGELFF.

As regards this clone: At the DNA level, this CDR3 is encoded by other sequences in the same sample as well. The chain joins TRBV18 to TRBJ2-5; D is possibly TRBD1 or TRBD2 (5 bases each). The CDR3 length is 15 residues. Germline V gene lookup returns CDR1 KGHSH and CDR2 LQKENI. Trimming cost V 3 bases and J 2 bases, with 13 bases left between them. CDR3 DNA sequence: TGTGCCAGCTCACCCCCTGGGACCGTTCAAGAGACCCAGTACTTC. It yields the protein CASSPPGTVQETQYF.